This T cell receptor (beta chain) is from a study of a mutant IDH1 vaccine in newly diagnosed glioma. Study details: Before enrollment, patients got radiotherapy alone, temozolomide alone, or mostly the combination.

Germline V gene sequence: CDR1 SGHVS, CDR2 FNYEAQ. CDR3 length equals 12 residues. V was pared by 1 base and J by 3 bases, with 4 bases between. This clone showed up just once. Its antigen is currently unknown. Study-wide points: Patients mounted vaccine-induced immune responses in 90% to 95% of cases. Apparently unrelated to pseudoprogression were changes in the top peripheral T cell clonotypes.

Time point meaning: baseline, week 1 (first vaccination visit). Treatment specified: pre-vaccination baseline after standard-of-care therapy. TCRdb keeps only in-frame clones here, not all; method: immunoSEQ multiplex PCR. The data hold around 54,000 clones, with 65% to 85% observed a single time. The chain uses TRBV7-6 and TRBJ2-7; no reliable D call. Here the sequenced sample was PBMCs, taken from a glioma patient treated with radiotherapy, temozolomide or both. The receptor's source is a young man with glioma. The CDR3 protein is CASSLVDYEQYF. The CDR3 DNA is TGTGCCAGCAGCTTAGTTGACTACGAGCAGTACTTC.